This T cell receptor (beta chain) was sequenced in a study of metastatic and nonmetastatic thyroid tumors. Overall study context: Across peripheral blood and tumor or nodule tissue samples taken from malignant and benign thyroid patients, the repertoires were compared with one another. General study findings and limits: Compared with benign nodules, malignant thyroid tumors were reported to have significantly higher TCR beta diversity in both blood and tumor.

There are many counts of this clone. Its matching antigen is unknown. V was pared by 4 bases and J by 0 bases, with 18 bases between. Per germline, CDR1 LNHDA and CDR2 SQIVND (reference sequence). CDR3 size: 18 residues. Not a single patient had been given any form of treatment at any point before undergoing thyroid surgery. TCRdb reprocessed the PCR reads via MiXCR. The table shows 80,000 to 85,000 clones, with roughly an eighth occurring only once. Material for sequencing was tumor tissue. The sequence derives from a female donor with papillary thyroid cancer or a benign thyroid nodule (not recorded which). Some clones in this sample may be carry-over from other donors' samples. This sequence joins TRBV19 and TRBJ2-2; tentatively, D is TRBD2 (5 bases). This CDR3 reads CASSTNLLPGTNTGELFF. CDR3 nucleotide sequence: TGTGCCAGTAGTACAAACTTACTCCCCGGGACGAACACCGGGGAGCTGTTTTTT. The full variable domain, completed using reference TRBV19 and TRBJ2-2, is DGGITQSPKYLFRKEGQNVTLSCEQNLNHDAMYWYRQDPGQGLRLIYYSQIVNDFQKGDIAEGYSVSREKKESFPLTVTSAQKNPTAFYLCASSTNLLPGTNTGELFFGEGSRLTVL.